This entry lists 27 T cell receptor beta chains sequenced from one sample in a study of graft-versus-host responses after intestinal transplantation. TCRdb keeps only in-frame clones here, not all; method: immunoSEQ multiplex PCR. The table includes just under 55,000 clones, about 90% detected once. The sequences come from PBMCs, collected 650 to 680 days after intestinal transplant. The receptors shown here come from a human patient who received an intestinal transplant, so some T cells may come from the graft donor.

The table lists this clone with a count of one. The chain has TRBV27 and TRBJ1-1; TRBD1 agrees at 12 bases. Per germline, CDR1 MNHEY and CDR2 SMNVEV (reference sequence). The CDR3 sequence is 18 residues long. The ends lost 5 bases at V and 0 bases at J; junction bases unmatched: 10. CDR3 in DNA: TGTGCCAGCAGTCTGGGGACAGGGGGCGGTGGGATGAACACTGAAGCTTTCTTT. Translated: CASSLGTGGGGMNTEAFF.

The J gene is TRBJ1-1, the V gene TRBV5-1; possibly TRBD1 for D (6 bases). The germline V gene encodes CDR1 SGHRS and CDR2 YFSETQ. The length of the CDR3 is 15 residues. The V end was cut by 5 bases, the J end by 0 bases, with 14 bases between. The CDR3 DNA is TGCGCCAGCAGTAGCCCCGACAGGTTGAACACTGAAGCTTTCTTT. Its protein product is CASSSPDRLNTEAFF.

The rearrangement links TRBV19 to TRBJ2-1; D may be TRBD2 (6 bases). The ends were cut back, 4 bases at V and 4 bases at J, with 11 bases in the middle. Germline CDR1 reads LNHDA; CDR2 reads SQIVND (reference sequence). The CDR3 totals 14 residues. CDR3 residues: CASSTLGRYNEQFF. CDR3 nucleotides: TGTGCCAGTAGTACCCTGGGGAGGTACAATGAGCAGTTCTTC.

V and J are TRBV6-5 and TRBJ2-5; maybe TRBD2 (7 bases). This CDR3 is 13 amino acids long. From germline, CDR1 is MNHEY and CDR2 SVGAGI. Trimming removed 6 bases from V and 6 bases from J, with 14 bases in between. CDR3 in DNA: TGTGCCAGCAGCCCCGGGGGGCAGAAGACCCAGTACTTC. It codes for CASSPGGQKTQYF.

The chain joins TRBV5-5 to TRBJ1-4, with a tentative D call TRBD1 (6 bases). V gave up 4 bases and J gave up 5 bases, with 12 bases separating them. The V gene's germline CDR1 is SGHKS and CDR2 YYEKEE (reference sequence). This CDR3 spans 14 amino acids. The CDR3 sequence: CASSRGTQNEKLFF. The CDR3, as DNA: TGTGCCAGCAGCCGAGGGACACAAAATGAAAAACTGTTTTTT.

The V gene is TRBV9, the J gene TRBJ2-3, with D perhaps being TRBD1 or TRBD2 (5 bases each). V shed 1 base and J shed 1 base, with 7 bases lying between them. The CDR3 is 14 residues long. The germline V gene encodes CDR1 SGDLS and CDR2 YYNGEE. In DNA form, the CDR3 reads TGTGCCAGCAGCGTACGGGACCGCACAGATACGCAGTATTTT. Its protein product is CASSVRDRTDTQYF.

This chain links TRBV9 with TRBJ2-1; D could derive from TRBD1 or TRBD2 (6 bases each). CDR3 length: 18 residues. CDR1 and CDR2 (germline): SGDLS, YYNGEE. V gave up 4 bases and J gave up 5 bases, with 25 bases separating them. CDR3 region: CASSTRQWGARMDNEQFF. The CDR3 DNA sequence: TGTGCCAGCAGCACCCGGCAGTGGGGGGCTAGAATGGACAATGAGCAGTTCTTC.

The chain links TRBV19 to TRBJ2-3; D not certain. CDR1 LNHDA and CDR2 SQIVND come from the germline V gene (reference sequence). Trimming took off 5 bases at V and 6 bases at J, with 9 bases between the two ends. The CDR3 consists of 12 residues. CDR3 region: CASSPPSDTQYF. The CDR3 DNA sequence: TGTGCCAGTAGTCCCCCGAGCGATACGCAGTATTTT.

This chain links TRBV6-1 with TRBJ1-2, with D possibly matching TRBD1 (5 bases). V was pared by 11 bases and J by 3 bases, with 19 bases between. Germline V lookup: CDR1 MNHNS, CDR2 SASEGT. This CDR3 has 14 amino acids. The CDR3 DNA follows: TGTGCCGGATTGGGAGGGGAGAGATACTATGGCTACACCTTC. Its translation: CAGLGGERYYGYTF.

The chain's CDR3 is CASSVGGGGSGETQYF. DNA for the CDR3: TGTGCCAGCAGCGTAGGAGGCGGGGGGTCCGGTGAGACCCAGTACTTC. The chain recombines TRBV9 with TRBJ2-5, with 8 bases fitting TRBD2. This CDR3 spans 16 amino acids. Germline V gene sequence: CDR1 SGDLS, CDR2 YYNGEE. V was pared by 0 bases and J by 5 bases, with 9 bases of the junction left unmatched.

V and J are TRBV6-4 and TRBJ2-2, with D maybe TRBD1 (6 bases). Germline CDR1 is MRHNA and CDR2 is SNTAGT. Trimming took off 0 bases at V and 1 base at J, with 6 bases between the two ends. The CDR3 loop spans 15 amino acids. DNA for the CDR3: TGTGCCAGCAGTGACTCGGGACAGAACACCGGGGAGCTGTTTTTT. Residues: CASSDSGQNTGELFF.

This chain uses TRBV2 with TRBJ2-1; no clear D gene. CDR3 length equals 11 residues. Per the germline V gene, CDR1 is SNHLY and CDR2 is FYNNEI. Trimming stripped 8 bases from V and 2 bases from J, with 4 bases between. Here the CDR3 DNA reads TGTGCCAGCCCTACCTACAATGAGCAGTTCTTC. Its protein is CASPTYNEQFF.

A few counts support this clone. The chain recombines TRBV27 with TRBJ1-2; 8 nucleotides match TRBD1. The trim removed 6 bases at V and 4 bases at J, leaving 4 bases unmatched. Germline loops: CDR1 MNHEY, CDR2 SMNVEV (reference sequence). The CDR3 has 13 amino acids. The CDR3, as DNA: TGTGCCAGCAGCTCGGACAGGGCCTATGGCTACACCTTC. As protein: CASSSDRAYGYTF.

A few counts support this clone. This rearrangement joins TRBV5-1 to TRBJ2-1; 15 nucleotides agree with TRBD2. After removal of 4 bases from V and 3 bases from J, the junction contained 2 bases not matched to a gene. This CDR3 has 16 residues. Germline values: CDR1 SGHRS, CDR2 YFSETQ. As DNA, the CDR3 is TGCGCCAGCAGCCTGGGACTAGCGGGGGGCTACAATGAGCAGTTCTTC. This gives the protein CASSLGLAGGYNEQFF.

J is TRBJ1-2 and V is TRBV12-5, with a tentative D call TRBD1 (5 bases). Germline CDR1 reads LGHNT; CDR2 reads FRNRAP. CDR3 length equals 18 residues. Trimming took 0 bases from V and 5 from J, leaving 22 bases between them. The DNA of the CDR3 is TGTGCTAGTGGTTTGGTACTTGGGACGGGGCTAGAGGGATATGGCTACACCTTC. Amino acid sequence: CASGLVLGTGLEGYGYTF.

The gene calls are TRBV7-7 and TRBJ2-5; 7 nucleotides match TRBD1. The length of the CDR3 is 14 residues. From germline, CDR1 is SSHAT and CDR2 FNYEAQ (reference sequence). Unmatched junction bases numbered 6, after V lost 6 bases and J lost 2 bases. This CDR3 is CASSPWTGQETQYF. As DNA, the CDR3 is TGTGCCAGCAGTCCTTGGACAGGACAAGAGACCCAGTACTTC.

CDR3 DNA: TGTGCCAGCAGTCGTCAGCAGAACACTGAAGCTTTCTTT. It is translated as CASSRQQNTEAFF. This rearrangement joins TRBV6-1 to TRBJ1-1; D gene unclear. Germline CDR1 reads MNHNS; CDR2 reads SASEGT. Trimming shortened V by 5 bases and J by 1 base, and 8 bases separated the two germline ends. The CDR3 covers 13 residues.

V and J are TRBV6-1 and TRBJ1-5; possibly TRBD1 for D (5 bases). Germline values: CDR1 MNHNS, CDR2 SASEGT. Trimming left V 4 bases short and J 3 bases short, with 10 bases between. This CDR3 region has 14 residues. The CDR3 reads CASSGTTYNQPQHF. CDR3 bases: TGTGCCAGCAGTGGGACAACCTACAATCAGCCCCAGCATTTT.

This clone was seen once. The CDR3 sequence is CASSPMTGRETQYF. CDR3 nucleotides: TGTGCCAGCTCACCGATGACAGGGAGGGAGACCCAGTACTTC. The chain recombines TRBV18 with TRBJ2-5, with D possibly matching TRBD1 (7 bases). This CDR3 comprises 14 residues. V was clipped by 3 bases and J by 5 bases, with 13 bases between them. Germline loops: CDR1 KGHSH, CDR2 LQKENI.

The chain uses TRBV6-4 and TRBJ2-3, with 8 bases aligning to TRBD2. Germline CDR1 reads MRHNA; CDR2 reads SNTAGT. The CDR3 length is 15 residues. Trimming cost V 3 bases and J 3 bases; bases outside gene matches: 5. The CDR3 DNA follows: TGTGCCAGCAGTGAGGCGGGGGGCCAGACAGATACGCAGTATTTT. Residues: CASSEAGGQTDTQYF.

J is TRBJ2-7 and V is TRBV6-4; 8 bases map to TRBD2. The CDR3 is 13 amino acids. The V gene's germline CDR1 is MRHNA and CDR2 SNTAGT. V was clipped by 10 bases and J by 2 bases; unmatched bases: 7. CDR3 residues: CANWVAGPYEQYF. The CDR3 coding sequence is TGTGCCAACTGGGTAGCGGGGCCCTACGAGCAGTACTTC.

The CDR3 DNA is TGCGCCAGCAGCCAAGGAATATACAGCTCCTACGAGCAGTACTTC. The encoded protein is CASSQGIYSSYEQYF. The rearrangement links TRBV4-1 to TRBJ2-7; unclear D gene. Germline lookup yields CDR1 MGHRA and CDR2 YSYEKL. This CDR3 region has 15 residues. Trimming removed 1 base at V and 0 bases at J, with 10 bases between.

This sequence joins TRBV2 and TRBJ2-2, with 8 bases that match TRBD2. The J segment lost 4 bases and the V segment lost 3 bases, leaving 7 bases of the junction unmatched. Germline CDR1 SNHLY, CDR2 FYNNEI. The CDR3 contains 16 residues. The CDR3 is CASSDLAGGLTGELFF. CDR3 DNA: TGTGCCAGCAGTGATCTTGCGGGGGGTCTCACCGGGGAGCTGTTTTTT. Using reference TRBV2 and TRBJ2-2 for the parts outside the CDR3, the full variable domain is EPEVTQTPSHQVTQMGQEVILRCVPISNHLYFYWYRQILGQKVEFLVSFYNNEISEKSEIFDDQFSVERPDGSNFTLKIRSTKLEDSAMYFCASSDLAGGLTGELFFGEGSRLTVL.

The chain has TRBV7-3 and TRBJ1-1; D unclear. CDR1 is SGHTA and CDR2 is FQGTGA in the germline V gene. The ends were cut back, 5 bases at V and 6 bases at J, with 13 bases in the middle. The CDR3 extends over 13 amino acids. This CDR3 reads CASSPSREAEAFF. The CDR3, as DNA: TGTGCCAGCAGCCCCTCGAGGGAGGCTGAAGCTTTCTTT. The full variable domain, completed using reference TRBV7-3 and TRBJ1-1, is GAGVSQTPSNKVTEKGKYVELRCDPISGHTALYWYRQSLGQGPEFLIYFQGTGAADDSGLPNDRFFAVRPEGSVSTLKIQRTERGDSAVYLCASSPSREAEAFFGQGTRLTVV.

The gene calls are TRBV5-6 and TRBJ1-2, with D perhaps TRBD1 (6 bases). CDR1 and CDR2 (germline): SGHDT, YYEEEE. The V and J ends lost 1 base and 2 bases respectively, with 6 bases between them. The CDR3 contains 13 residues. This CDR3 reads CASSLQGNYGYTF. The CDR3 nucleotides are TGTGCCAGCAGCTTGCAGGGGAACTATGGCTACACCTTC.

V gene TRBV7-9 combines with J gene TRBJ2-2; no reliable D call. The CDR3 loop spans 13 amino acids. CDR1 is SEHNR and CDR2 is FQNEAQ in the germline V gene (reference sequence). The ends were cut back, 3 bases at V and 5 bases at J, with 7 bases in the middle. CDR3 in amino acids: CASSLSFTGELFF. DNA for the CDR3: TGTGCCAGCAGCTTGTCCTTTACCGGGGAGCTGTTTTTT. Full variable domain (rest looked up from reference TRBV7-9 and TRBJ2-2): DTGVSQNPRHKITKRGQNVTFRCDPISEHNRLYWYRQTLGQGPEFLTYFQNEAQLEKSRLLSDRFSAERPKGSFSTLEIQRTEQGDSAMYLCASSLSFTGELFFGEGSRLTVL.

This rearrangement joins TRBV7-3 to TRBJ2-3, with D tentatively TRBD1 or TRBD2 (5 bases each). The CDR3 spans 15 residues. Germline-derived CDR1 and CDR2 are SGHTA and FQGTGA. Between the trimmed V and J ends, which lost 5 bases and 1 base, there was a span of 13 bases. The chain's CDR3 is CASSRAGGGTDTQYF. The CDR3 nucleotides are TGTGCCAGCAGCAGGGCTGGGGGAGGCACAGATACGCAGTATTTT. Looking up the rest from reference TRBV7-3 and TRBJ2-3 gives the full variable domain: GAGVSQTPSNKVTEKGKYVELRCDPISGHTALYWYRQSLGQGPEFLIYFQGTGAADDSGLPNDRFFAVRPEGSVSTLKIQRTERGDSAVYLCASSRAGGGTDTQYFGPGTRLTVL.